The entry that follows covers one T cell receptor beta chain sequence. The antigen is undetermined. This CDR3 spans 13 amino acids. Profiling relied on immunoSEQ multiplex PCR, and the TCRdb table lists in-frame clones only, not all of them. The sample shows around 97,000 clones, approximately 93% of them seen only once. This specimen belongs to a study of graft-versus-host responses after intestinal transplantation. The V call is TRBV21-1, the J call TRBJ2-3. TRBV21-1 is recorded as a pseudogene. Material: unstimulated CD8+ T cells sorted from spleen or lymph node cells, obtained before intestinal transplant. The receptor comes from a human donor who received an intestinal transplant. DNA of the CDR3: TGTGCCAGCAGCTCACCGTGGGCAGATACGCAGTATTTT. As protein: CASSSPWADTQYF.